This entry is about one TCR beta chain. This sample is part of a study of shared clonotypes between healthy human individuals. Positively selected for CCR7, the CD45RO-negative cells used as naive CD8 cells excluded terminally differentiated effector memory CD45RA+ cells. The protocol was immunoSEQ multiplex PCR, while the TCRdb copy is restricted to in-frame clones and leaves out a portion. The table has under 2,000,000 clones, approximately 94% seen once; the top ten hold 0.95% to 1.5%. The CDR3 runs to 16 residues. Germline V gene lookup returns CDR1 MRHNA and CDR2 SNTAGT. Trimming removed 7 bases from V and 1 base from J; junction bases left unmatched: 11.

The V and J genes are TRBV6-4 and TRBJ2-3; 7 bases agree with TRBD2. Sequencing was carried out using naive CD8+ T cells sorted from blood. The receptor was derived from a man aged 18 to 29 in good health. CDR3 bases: TGTGCCAGCATCTTTAAAGGCGGGAGTGGCACAGATACGCAGTATTTT. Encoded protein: CASIFKGGSGTDTQYF.